The rows below give T cell receptor beta chains drawn from one sample of a study of T cell changes during pregnancy in multiple sclerosis. TCRdb's copy holds only in-frame clones and misses some; the assay was immunoSEQ multiplex PCR. The table lists approximately 92,000 clones, roughly 92% of them singletons, with around 0.99% in the top ten. Sequences were derived from peripheral blood, sampled after pregnancy. Receptors originate from a female donor with multiple sclerosis, enrolled in a pregnancy study. Each CDR3 is given with its conserved first and last residue. D genes are given only for firm matches. Some rows have no size entry. The others give once, few or many, or a class for an expanded clone.

j_call,v_call,d_call,clone_size,cdr3_nt,cdr3_aa
TRBJ1-1,TRBV16,NA,NA,TGTGCCAGCAGCCCCTTCGTGTCCACTGAAGCTTTCTTT,CASSPFVSTEAFF
TRBJ2-7,TRBV11-2,TRBD1,NA,TGTGCCAGCAGCTTTCGCGGACAGGGGGCTTACGAGCAGTACTTC,CASSFRGQGAYEQYF
TRBJ2-1,TRBV7-6,NA,NA,TGTGCCAGCAGCCGTACGGGATCCAGCTCCTACAATGAGCAGTTCTTC,CASSRTGSSSYNEQFF
TRBJ2-7,TRBV11-2,NA,NA,TGTGCCAGCAGCTTAGGAGGCAGACTCTCCTACGAGCAGTACTTC,CASSLGGRLSYEQYF
TRBJ1-5,TRBV5-1,NA,NA,TGCGCCAGCAGCTTGTGCTGGGACAAACGAATTTATAGCAATCAGCCCCAGCATTTT,CASSLCWDKRIYSNQPQHF
TRBJ1-4,TRBV6-6,NA,NA,TGTGCCAGCAAGCCTGGGGGGGACGATGAAAAACTGTTTTTT,CASKPGGDDEKLFF
TRBJ2-5,TRBV14,TRBD2,NA,TGTGCCAGCAGCCAATTTGCGGGAGTAGAGACCCGGTACTTC,CASSQFAGVETRYF
TRBJ2-7,TRBV2,TRBD1,NA,TGTGCCAGCGATATCGGGACAGGATCCTACGAGCAGTACTTC,CASDIGTGSYEQYF
TRBJ2-7,TRBV6-1,TRBD2,NA,TGTGCCAGCAGAGTGCGGGAGGGCCGGGAGCAGTACTTC,CASRVREGREQYF
TRBJ2-1,TRBV18,TRBD2,few,TGTGCCAGCTCACCTCGGACTAGCGGGTACAATGAGCAGTTCTTC,CASSPRTSGYNEQFF
TRBJ2-3,TRBV6-1,NA,NA,TGTGCCAGTGTTACAGGGTTAAGCACAGATACGCAGTATTTT,CASVTGLSTDTQYF
TRBJ2-1,TRBV13,TRBD2,NA,TGTGCCAGCCTTATCGGGACTAGCTCGTGGGATGAGCAGTTCTTC,CASLIGTSSWDEQFF
TRBJ2-2,TRBV4-1,NA,NA,TGCGCCAGCAGCCTTCGAGGCATCACCGGGGAGCTGTTTTTT,CASSLRGITGELFF
TRBJ2-5,TRBV28,TRBD1,NA,TGTGCCAGCAGTGTCGTGAGGGGGCTTGGGGAGACCCAGTACTTC,CASSVVRGLGETQYF
TRBJ2-1,TRBV6-4,NA,NA,TGTGCCAGCAGTGCCCGGTCGCGGTCGGAACAGTTCTTC,CASSARSRSEQFF
TRBJ1-1,TRBV11-2,NA,once,TGTGCCAGCAGCCGAGACTGGGAAGCTTTCTTT,CASSRDWEAFF
TRBJ2-3,TRBV7-6,NA,NA,TGTGCCAGCAGCTTAGGAGAGTCTAGCCGCACAGATACGCAGTATTTT,CASSLGESSRTDTQYF
TRBJ1-2,TRBV5-4,NA,NA,TGTGCCAGCAGCTTGGCTGGGCGGGAGAATGGCTACACCTTC,CASSLAGRENGYTF
TRBJ1-3,TRBV9,TRBD1,NA,TGTGCCAGCAGCGCCCCCGGGACAGGGAGGTCTGGAAACACCATATATTTT,CASSAPGTGRSGNTIYF
TRBJ1-2,TRBV30,NA,once,TGTGCCTGGAGTGGAGGCGGGACCCTGGGGAGTGGCTACACCTTC,CAWSGGGTLGSGYTF
TRBJ2-1,TRBV4-1,NA,NA,TGCGCCAGCAGCCCCTCCGGCTCCTACAATGAGCAGTTCTTC,CASSPSGSYNEQFF
TRBJ2-3,TRBV6-1,NA,NA,TGTGCCAGCAGTGAATCGGGACACATACCCTCAGATACGCAGTATTTT,CASSESGHIPSDTQYF
TRBJ2-5,TRBV9,NA,NA,TGTGCCAGCAGCGTAGCTCGAGGACTAAAAATCCAAGAGACCCAGTACTTC,CASSVARGLKIQETQYF
TRBJ1-1,TRBV6-6,TRBD1,NA,TGTGCCAGCGGGTTAGACAGGGCGAACACTGAAGCTTTCTTT,CASGLDRANTEAFF
TRBJ2-1,TRBV7-3,TRBD2,once,TGTGCCAGCAGCCCGGCCCGGGTAGCGGGAGTATTGCATGAGCAGTTCTTC,CASSPARVAGVLHEQFF
TRBJ2-7,TRBV7-8,NA,NA,TGTGCCAGCAGCTTCGTGGAAAGCGGAAACTTCTCCTACGAGCAGTACTTC,CASSFVESGNFSYEQYF
TRBJ1-2,TRBV27,TRBD1,NA,TGTGCCAGCAGTGGTCCAGGGGGCAGTGGCTACACCTTC,CASSGPGGSGYTF
TRBJ1-1,TRBV6-5,NA,NA,TGTGCCAGCAGTTACTCGCAGGGGTGGGCTTTCTTT,CASSYSQGWAFF
TRBJ2-7,TRBV19,NA,NA,TGTGCCAGTAGTCCCGGGGCCGGGAGAAAGGACTCCTACGAGCAGTACTTC,CASSPGAGRKDSYEQYF
TRBJ2-3,TRBV19,NA,NA,TGTGCCAGTAGTGCCCCGGCGGGATCGGGCACAGATACGCAGTATTTT,CASSAPAGSGTDTQYF
TRBJ2-7,TRBV9,NA,NA,TGTGCCAGCAGCGTAGATGGCCGCTCCTACGAGCAGTACTTC,CASSVDGRSYEQYF